The sequence of this T cell receptor (beta chain) was determined in a study of post-analysis software for immune sequencing data. Study-wide background: Courses of disease covered relapsing-remitting, secondary progressive and progressive-relapsing multiple sclerosis. General study points: When compared against controls, multiple sclerosis patients showed significantly lower normalized Chao1 diversity. A few TRBV segments appeared more often in patients than in controls, and TRBV5-6, TRBV5-1 and TRBV20-1 were among these. Samples made in the same batch grouped tightly together by F measure.

This clonotype was seen only once. Its antigen is not known. V shed 6 bases, J shed 4 bases, and the junction held 2 bases outside the gene matches. This CDR3 has 12 amino acids. cDNA libraries of TCR beta carried unique molecular identifiers. Input amounts of roughly 0.9 to 10 million T cells were used. These gave some 500,000 cDNA molecules, so each molecule approximated one T cell. TCRdb ran MiXCR on the PCR reads and lists one entry per CDR3 protein. The top ten clones hold about an eighth of a sample with some 370,000 distinct CDR3 sequences, about a third of them seen once. The genes are TRBV12-3 or TRBV12-4 and TRBJ1-2, with 7 positions matching TRBD1. The sequenced sample was blood. The sequence came from a girl aged 10 to 17 with multiple sclerosis. The CDR3 here is CASRWDSYGYTF. The CDR3 nucleotides read TGTGCCAGCAGATGGGACAGCTATGGCTACACCTTC.